This TCR beta chain was sequenced in a study of blood T cell repertoires in COVID-19. Original methodology: By means of reference gene primer amplification, nucleated cell counts were estimated. Method: immunoSEQ multiplex PCR; TCRdb's copy keeps in-frame clones and lacks some. For V, J and clone size, that table is used; D and trimming come from the DNA. The table includes around 700,000 clones, around 89% detected once. The CDR3 consists of 14 residues. The J segment lost 3 bases and the V segment lost 6 bases, leaving 7 bases of the junction unmatched. CDR1 and CDR2 from the germline V gene are LNHDA and SQIVND (reference sequence).

Sequencing was done on a sample of peripheral blood. This receptor was identified in a woman between 18 and 29 years old with acute or convalescent COVID-19. The chain combines TRBV19 with TRBJ1-1, with 7 bases lining up with TRBD1. Here the CDR3 reads CASRPDRWDTEAFF. CDR3 coding DNA: TGTGCCAGTAGACCGGACAGGTGGGACACTGAAGCTTTCTTT.